The following is a T cell receptor beta chain sequence with its context. These data are taken from a study of T cells in women clearing cervical HPV infection. Sequencing was performed with immunoSEQ multiplex PCR; in TCRdb, only in-frame clones are kept and a portion is missing. The sample totals 45,000 to 55,000 clones; its top ten clones hold approximately 0.9%. The specimen sequenced was blood buffy coat. This receptor was taken from a woman between 18 and 70 years old with a cervical HPV16 infection that either progressed to CIN3+ or cleared (not recorded which).

Partial CDR3 DNA: TGCAGCGTGGGGGACAGGGGAAGTCAGCCT. This encodes CSVGDRGSQP. The whole CDR3 protein reads CSVGDRGSQPQYF. This chain links TRBV29-1 with TRBJ2-4; 10 bases map to TRBD1. The DNA ends 3 residues before the CDR3 does, and the rest of the CDR3 is filled in from the germline J gene. The germline CDR1 and CDR2 sequences are SQVTM and ANQGSEA. The CDR3 contains 13 residues. The full variable domain, with the rest looked up from reference TRBV29-1 and TRBJ2-4, is SAVISQKPSRDICQRGTSLTIQCQVDSQVTMMFWYRQQPGQSLTLIATANQGSEATYESGFVIDKFPISRPNLTFSTLTVSNMSPEDSSIYLCSVGDRGSQPQYFGAGTRLSVL.